This T cell receptor beta chain was observed in a study of T-cell reconstitution after alpha-beta-depleted transplantation in children. Whole-study findings and limits: A year post-transplant, T-cell counts and diversity derived mostly from newly produced T cells.

In regard to this clonotype: The antigen remains undetermined.

Unique molecular identifiers were used to barcode this TCRbeta library. TCRdb reprocessed the PCR reads via MiXCR and lists one record per CDR3 protein. The table includes 300,000 to 400,000 distinct CDR3 sequences, 23% detected once. J was trimmed by 4 bases and V by 1 base; bases with no gene match: 3. The CDR3 loop spans 15 amino acids. Germline V gives CDR1 SGHVS, CDR2 FNYEAQ. This TCR was recovered from a male patient under 18 who had a stem cell transplant for acute lymphoblastic leukemia, so the T cells may come from the graft donor. V is TRBV7-6 and J is TRBJ1-1; 10 bases fit TRBD1. The sequences come from PBMCs, mostly from graft donor cells, collected 180 days after TCRalphabeta/CD19-depleted stem cell transplant. Here the CDR3 reads CASSLGTGGITEAFF. The CDR3 DNA sequence: TGTGCCAGCAGCTTAGGGACAGGGGGTATCACTGAAGCTTTCTTT.